These 18 T cell receptor beta chains were sequenced from one sample in a study of OX40 agonist ivuxolimab in advanced cancers. The assay was immunoSEQ multiplex PCR, and TCRdb's table has in-frame clones only and misses some. In the table there are tens of thousands of clones, around 87% of which are singletons. Sequenced material: CD4+ or CD8+ T cells sorted from blood, taken in a trial of the OX40 agonist ivuxolimab. These receptors came from an adult with an advanced solid tumor such as melanoma, head and neck, liver or kidney cancer.

This CDR3 reads CASRPSGTPYNEQFF. In DNA form, the CDR3 reads TGTGCCAGCAGGCCTAGCGGTACTCCCTACAATGAGCAGTTCTTC. V is TRBV6-6 and J is TRBJ2-1; TRBD2 agrees at 7 bases. The CDR3 sequence is 15 residues long. In germline, CDR1 is MNHNY, CDR2 SVGAGI (reference sequence). The V segment lost 6 bases and the J segment 2 bases; nucleotides outside the gene matches: 7.

The J gene is TRBJ2-3, the V gene TRBV19; D unclear. From germline, CDR1 is LNHDA and CDR2 SQIVND (reference sequence). Trimming took 6 bases from V and 3 from J, leaving 13 bases between them. The CDR3 totals 14 residues. The CDR3 loop is CASRPGVSTDTQYF. Written as DNA, the CDR3 is TGTGCCAGTAGGCCAGGCGTTTCAACAGATACGCAGTATTTT.

This rearrangement joins TRBV7-8 to TRBJ2-7; 7 nucleotides line up with TRBD2. CDR1 SGHVS and CDR2 FQNEAQ come from the germline V gene. This CDR3 has 18 residues. V shed 2 bases and J 3 bases; nucleotides not matched to a gene: 16. The CDR3: CASSLTERGYKGSYEQYF. Here the CDR3 DNA reads TGTGCCAGCAGCTTAACCGAGCGGGGTTACAAGGGGAGCTACGAGCAGTACTTC.

J is TRBJ1-1 and V is TRBV11-1, with 8 bases that match TRBD1. This CDR3 comprises 15 residues. With 1 base clipped from V and 5 bases from J, the junction kept 6 bases outside the gene matches. Germline lookup yields CDR1 SGHAT and CDR2 FQDESV (reference sequence). The CDR3 reads CASSLGARGQTEAFF. DNA of the CDR3: TGTGCCAGCAGCTTAGGGGCCAGGGGGCAAACTGAAGCTTTCTTT.

This chain connects TRBV2 to TRBJ1-1, with 8 bases fitting TRBD1. The germline CDR1 and CDR2 sequences are SNHLY and FYNNEI. The CDR3 totals 14 residues. V was pared by 7 bases and J by 1 base, with 5 bases of the junction left unmatched. The chain's CDR3 is CASTRTGRNTEAFF. CDR3 DNA sequence: TGTGCCAGCACTAGGACAGGGCGGAACACTGAAGCTTTCTTT.

This rearrangement joins TRBV6-6 to TRBJ1-2, with unresolved D. The CDR3 sequence is 13 residues long. Germline CDR1 and CDR2: MNHNY and SVGAGI (reference sequence). Trimming stripped 1 base from V and 3 bases from J, with 6 bases between. Here the CDR3 DNA reads TGTGCCAGCAGTTACTTGGCTTACTATGGCTACACCTTC. Its protein product is CASSYLAYYGYTF.

The chain uses TRBV4-1 and TRBJ2-3; D is undetermined. Germline assignment: CDR1 MGHRA and CDR2 YSYEKL. This CDR3 has 13 amino acids. Trimming took off 3 bases at V and 3 bases at J, with 7 bases between the two ends. This chain's CDR3 is CASSHPRTDTQYF. CDR3 nucleotides: TGCGCCAGCAGCCATCCACGGACAGATACGCAGTATTTT.

The gene calls are TRBV5-5 and TRBJ2-7; 7 bases align to TRBD1. Germline V gene data show CDR1 as SGHKS and CDR2 as YYEKEE (reference sequence). CDR3 size: 14 residues. Unmatched junction bases numbered 2, after V lost 1 base and J lost 1 base. The CDR3 nucleotides read TGTGCCAGCAGCTTGATCAGGGGGTCCTACGAGCAGTACTTC. Translating it yields CASSLIRGSYEQYF. Complete variable domain (other parts from reference TRBV5-5 and TRBJ2-7): DAGVTQSPTHLIKTRGQQVTLRCSPISGHKSVSWYQQVLGQGPQFIFQYYEKEERGRGNFPDRFSARQFPNYSSELNVNALLLGDSALYLCASSLIRGSYEQYFGPGTRLTVT.

The chain combines TRBV7-2 with TRBJ1-1, with D uncertain. The germline V gene has CDR1 SGHTA and CDR2 FQGNSA. This CDR3 contains 12 residues. V dropped 7 bases and J dropped 0 bases, with 6 bases sitting between them. CDR3 residues: CASNHVNTEAFF. Written as DNA, the CDR3 is TGTGCCAGCAACCACGTGAACACTGAAGCTTTCTTT.

The chain combines TRBV28 with TRBJ2-1, with D perhaps TRBD2 (5 bases). CDR1 is MDHEN, CDR2 SYDVKM, per germline. The CDR3 is made up of 15 amino acids. V was cut by 5 bases and J by 6 bases, with 17 bases left in between. CDR3 loop: CASSATSPGFNEQFF. CDR3 DNA sequence: TGTGCCAGCAGTGCAACTTCTCCGGGATTCAATGAGCAGTTCTTC.

The J gene is TRBJ1-1, the V gene TRBV10-2; D is undetermined. V shed 7 bases and J shed 1 base, with 7 bases lying between them. Germline CDR1 and CDR2: WSHSY and SAAADI. This CDR3 comprises 12 residues. This CDR3 is CASNGPNTEAFF. DNA of the CDR3: TGCGCCAGCAACGGCCCGAACACTGAAGCTTTCTTT.

This clone is medium-sized within its sample. V gene TRBV19 combines with J gene TRBJ2-7; 7 nucleotides match TRBD1. This CDR3 contains 15 residues. With V trimmed by 5 bases and J by 2 bases, 9 bases remained unmatched. Germline CDR1 reads LNHDA; CDR2 reads SQIVND (reference sequence). The CDR3 is CASSFGGQSTYEQYF. The CDR3 bases are TGTGCCAGTAGTTTTGGGGGACAGTCTACCTACGAGCAGTACTTC.

The chain carries TRBV7-8 and TRBJ2-4, with D maybe TRBD2 (5 bases). Per the germline V gene, CDR1 is SGHVS and CDR2 is FQNEAQ. The CDR3 sequence is 15 residues long. Trimming took off 1 base at V and 7 bases at J, with 14 bases between the two ends. The CDR3 is CASSLGAGLVNIQYF. The CDR3 bases are TGTGCCAGCAGCTTAGGGGCCGGACTTGTCAACATTCAGTACTTC.

This chain uses TRBV19 with TRBJ2-7; no clear D gene. This CDR3 is 12 amino acids long. The V gene's germline CDR1 is LNHDA and CDR2 SQIVND (reference sequence). V lost 1 base, J lost 3 bases, and 4 bases lay in between. The CDR3 reads CASSIGHYEQYF. Here the CDR3 DNA reads TGTGCCAGTAGTATAGGGCACTACGAGCAGTACTTC.

The rearrangement uses TRBV6-1 and TRBJ2-1; 11 bases match TRBD2. The trim removed 4 bases at V and 5 bases at J, leaving 4 bases unmatched. Germline CDR1 is MNHNS and CDR2 is SASEGT. The CDR3 covers 15 residues. CDR3 bases: TGTGCCAGCAGTGGAGGACTAGCGGGTCACAATGAGCAGTTCTTC. It specifies CASSGGLAGHNEQFF.

This sequence joins TRBV15 and TRBJ2-4; 10 bases line up with TRBD2. Germline CDR1 is LNHNV and CDR2 is YYDKDF (reference sequence). The CDR3 is 17 amino acids. V lost 0 bases and J lost 8; bases outside the gene matches: 10. Written as DNA, the CDR3 is TGTGCCACCAGCAGAGATGGGCTAGCGGGAGAGTTTGACATTCAGTACTTC. Translated: CATSRDGLAGEFDIQYF.

The rearrangement joins TRBV18 to TRBJ2-3; D remains unclear. CDR3 length equals 15 residues. Germline V CDR1 and CDR2: KGHSH, LQKENI. V lost 2 bases, J lost 6 bases, and 15 bases lay in between. The CDR3 DNA follows: TGTGCCAGCTCACCAAGGCTTAAGGCCACTGATACGCAGTATTTT. Translating it yields CASSPRLKATDTQYF.

The genes are TRBV5-6 and TRBJ2-7; D possibly uses TRBD1 or TRBD2 (5 bases each). Trimming pared 4 bases from V and 0 bases from J, leaving 11 bases between. Germline lookup yields CDR1 SGHDT and CDR2 YYEEEE. This CDR3 comprises 14 residues. CDR3 nucleotides: TGTGCCAGCAGCGCCGAAGGGACCTCCTACGAGCAGTACTTC. Amino acid sequence: CASSAEGTSYEQYF.